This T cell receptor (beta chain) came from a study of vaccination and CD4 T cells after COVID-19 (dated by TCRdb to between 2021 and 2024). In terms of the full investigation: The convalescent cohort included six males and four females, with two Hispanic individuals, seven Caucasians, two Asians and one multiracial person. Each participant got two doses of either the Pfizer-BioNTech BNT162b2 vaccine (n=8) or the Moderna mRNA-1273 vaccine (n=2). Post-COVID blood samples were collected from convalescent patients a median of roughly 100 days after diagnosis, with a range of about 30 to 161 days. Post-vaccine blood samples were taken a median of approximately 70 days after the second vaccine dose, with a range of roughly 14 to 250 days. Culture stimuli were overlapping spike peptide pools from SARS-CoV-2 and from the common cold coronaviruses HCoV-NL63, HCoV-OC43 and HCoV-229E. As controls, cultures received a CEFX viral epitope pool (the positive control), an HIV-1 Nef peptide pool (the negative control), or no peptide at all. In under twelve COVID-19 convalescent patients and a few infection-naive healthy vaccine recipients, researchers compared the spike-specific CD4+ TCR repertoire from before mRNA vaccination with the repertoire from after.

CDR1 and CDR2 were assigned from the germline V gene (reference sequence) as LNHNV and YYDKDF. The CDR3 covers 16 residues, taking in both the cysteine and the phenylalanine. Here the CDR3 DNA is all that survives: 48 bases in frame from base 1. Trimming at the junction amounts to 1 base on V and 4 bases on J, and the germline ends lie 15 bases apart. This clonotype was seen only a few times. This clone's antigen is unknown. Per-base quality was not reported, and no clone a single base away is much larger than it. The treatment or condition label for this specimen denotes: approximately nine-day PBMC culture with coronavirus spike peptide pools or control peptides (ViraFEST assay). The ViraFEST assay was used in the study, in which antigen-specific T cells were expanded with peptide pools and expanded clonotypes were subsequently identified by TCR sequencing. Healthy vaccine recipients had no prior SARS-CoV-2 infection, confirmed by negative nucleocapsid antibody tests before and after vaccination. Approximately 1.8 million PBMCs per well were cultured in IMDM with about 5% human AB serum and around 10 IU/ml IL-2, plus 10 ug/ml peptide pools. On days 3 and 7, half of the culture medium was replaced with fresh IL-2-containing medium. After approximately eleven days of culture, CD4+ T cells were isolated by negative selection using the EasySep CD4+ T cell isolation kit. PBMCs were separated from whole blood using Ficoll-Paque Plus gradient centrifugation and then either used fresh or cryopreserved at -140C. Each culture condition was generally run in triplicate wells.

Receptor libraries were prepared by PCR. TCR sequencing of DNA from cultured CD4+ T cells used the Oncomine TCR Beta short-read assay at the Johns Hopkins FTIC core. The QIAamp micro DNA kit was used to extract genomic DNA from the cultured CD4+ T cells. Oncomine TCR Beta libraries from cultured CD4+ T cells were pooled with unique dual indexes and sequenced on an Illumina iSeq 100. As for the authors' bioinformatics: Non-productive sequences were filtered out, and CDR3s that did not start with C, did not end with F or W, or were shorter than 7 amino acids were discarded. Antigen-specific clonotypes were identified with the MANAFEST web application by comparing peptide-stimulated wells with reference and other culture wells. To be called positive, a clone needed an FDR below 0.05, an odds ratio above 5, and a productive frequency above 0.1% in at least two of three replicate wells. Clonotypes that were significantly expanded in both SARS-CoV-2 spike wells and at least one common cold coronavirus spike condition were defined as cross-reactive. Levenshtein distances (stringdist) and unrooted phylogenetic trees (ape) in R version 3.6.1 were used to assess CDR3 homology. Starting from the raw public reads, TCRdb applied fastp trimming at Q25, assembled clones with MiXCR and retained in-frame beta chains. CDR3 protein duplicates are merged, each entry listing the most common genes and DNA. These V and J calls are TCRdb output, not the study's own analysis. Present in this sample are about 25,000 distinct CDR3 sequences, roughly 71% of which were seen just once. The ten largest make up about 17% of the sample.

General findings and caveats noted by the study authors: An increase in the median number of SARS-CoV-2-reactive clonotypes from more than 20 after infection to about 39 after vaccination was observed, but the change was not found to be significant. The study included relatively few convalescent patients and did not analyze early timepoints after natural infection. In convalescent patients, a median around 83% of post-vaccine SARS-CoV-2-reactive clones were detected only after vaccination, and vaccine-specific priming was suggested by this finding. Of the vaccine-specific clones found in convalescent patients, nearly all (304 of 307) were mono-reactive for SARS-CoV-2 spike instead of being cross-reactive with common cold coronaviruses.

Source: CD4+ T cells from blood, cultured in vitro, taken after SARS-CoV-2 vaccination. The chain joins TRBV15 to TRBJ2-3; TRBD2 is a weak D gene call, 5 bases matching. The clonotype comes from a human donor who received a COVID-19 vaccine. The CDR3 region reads CATSRGPTRVADTQYF. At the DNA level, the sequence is TGTGCCACCAGCAGAGGTCCAACTAGGGTCGCAGATACGCAGTATTTT.